The 20 T cell receptor beta chains listed next were all sequenced from one sample in a study of blood T cell repertoires in COVID-19. Method: immunoSEQ multiplex PCR; TCRdb's copy keeps in-frame clones and lacks some. The sample holds about 190,000 clones, approximately 84% seen once. Sequenced input: PBMCs or T cells enriched from blood (not recorded which). Source of these receptors: a young woman who had recovered from COVID-19.

V usage is TRBV27 and J usage is TRBJ2-5, with D perhaps TRBD2 (6 bases). CDR3 size: 16 residues. Trimming shortened V by 4 bases and J by 1 base, and 16 bases separated the two germline ends. CDR1 is MNHEY and CDR2 is SMNVEV in the germline V gene (reference sequence). The DNA for the CDR3 is TGTGCCAGCAGTTCCCTCGAGGACTACCCCCAAGAGACCCAGTACTTC. Encoded protein: CASSSLEDYPQETQYF.

V gene TRBV7-2 combines with J gene TRBJ2-1; 8 bases map to TRBD2. Germline CDR1 SGHTA, CDR2 FQGNSA. This CDR3 region has 15 residues. V lost 5 bases, J lost 7 bases, and 10 bases stayed unmatched. This chain's CDR3 is CASSVRSGRLNEQFF. CDR3 DNA: TGTGCCAGCAGCGTGAGAAGCGGGAGATTAAATGAGCAGTTCTTC. Full variable domain (missing parts from reference TRBV7-2 and TRBJ2-1): GAGVSQSPSNKVTEKGKDVELRCDPISGHTALYWYRQSLGQGLEFLIYFQGNSAPDKSGLPSDRFSAERTGGSVSTLTIQRTQQEDSAVYLCASSVRSGRLNEQFFGPGTRLTVL.

In this sample, this clone turned up once. The chain has TRBV28 and TRBJ2-7; 8 positions agree with TRBD1. The CDR3 is made up of 13 amino acids. CDR1 MDHEN and CDR2 SYDVKM come from the germline V gene. Trimming took 7 bases from V and 3 from J; bases not matched to a gene: 5. The CDR3 nucleotides are TGTGCCAGCAAGACAGGGGTTGTCTACGAGCAGTACTTC. Amino acids: CASKTGVVYEQYF.

The CDR3 DNA reads as TGTGCCAGCAGCTCAGGGGGCCCCTACGAGCAGTACTTC. As protein: CASSSGGPYEQYF. V gene TRBV7-9 combines with J gene TRBJ2-7, with 8 bases fitting TRBD1. J lost 2 bases, V lost 4 bases, and 1 base had no gene match. The CDR3 has 13 residues. Germline assignment: CDR1 SEHNR and CDR2 FQNEAQ (reference sequence).

The chain couples TRBV19 to TRBJ1-5; TRBD1 is a possible D gene (6 bases). Germline V gene lookup returns CDR1 LNHDA and CDR2 SQIVND (reference sequence). The V end lost 6 bases, the J end lost 2 bases, and 17 bases lay between the germline ends. The CDR3 totals 16 residues. The CDR3 sequence: CASRQPGAPGNQPQHF. CDR3 nucleotide sequence: TGTGCCAGTAGACAACCAGGGGCGCCTGGCAATCAGCCCCAGCATTTT.

The V gene is TRBV10-2, the J gene TRBJ2-1; D might be TRBD2 (5 bases). CDR3 length: 19 residues. CDR1 WSHSY and CDR2 SAAADI come from the germline V gene. Trimming left V 6 bases short and J 3 bases short, with 27 bases between. The CDR3 DNA reads as TGCGCCAGCAGCAGTGGGTCGCGCCACGGACGGGGTGGCTACAATGAGCAGTTCTTC. Its protein product is CASSSGSRHGRGGYNEQFF.

This clone came up once. The chain is built from TRBV9 and TRBJ2-7, with 7 bases fitting TRBD1. CDR3 length: 15 residues. In germline, CDR1 is SGDLS, CDR2 YYNGEE. V lost 4 bases to trimming and J lost 5 bases; unmatched junction nucleotides: 12. CDR3 loop: CASSLQTGQLHEQYF. CDR3 nucleotides: TGTGCCAGCAGCCTTCAGACGGGACAGCTCCACGAGCAGTACTTC.

This chain joins TRBV7-9 and TRBJ2-5; 11 bases are a match to TRBD2. This CDR3 contains 16 residues. With V trimmed by 5 bases and J by 3 bases, 8 bases remained unmatched. CDR1 and CDR2 from the germline V gene are SEHNR and FQNEAQ (reference sequence). CDR3: CASSPTGTSGEETQYF. The CDR3 nucleotides are TGTGCCAGCAGCCCTACCGGGACTAGCGGAGAAGAGACCCAGTACTTC.

This clone was seen only once. V gene TRBV5-1 combines with J gene TRBJ2-1, with 7 bases aligning to TRBD1. Germline-derived CDR1 and CDR2 are SGHRS and YFSETQ. The CDR3 loop spans 13 amino acids. With 4 bases clipped from V and 8 bases from J, the junction kept 6 bases outside the gene matches. CDR3 sequence: CASSPHRGDEQFF. CDR3 sequence (DNA): TGCGCCAGCAGCCCCCACAGGGGTGATGAGCAGTTCTTC.

The V and J genes are TRBV15 and TRBJ2-6; D is ambiguous. With 1 base removed from V and 3 bases from J, the gap between germline ends came to 10 bases. Germline CDR1 and CDR2: LNHNV and YYDKDF (reference sequence). CDR3 length equals 16 residues. CDR3 nucleotides: TGTGCCACCAGCAGAGCCCCTCCGGGTGGGGCCAACGTCCTGACTTTC. Translated: CATSRAPPGGANVLTF.

The chain uses TRBV6-5 and TRBJ2-7; 12 bases are a match to TRBD2. CDR1 and CDR2 from the germline V gene are MNHEY and SVGAGI. The J segment lost 7 bases and the V segment lost 5 bases, leaving 3 bases of the junction unmatched. The CDR3 length is 13 residues. The CDR3 loop is CASSKTSGGEQYV. The CDR3 DNA is TGTGCCAGCAGTAAGACTAGCGGGGGAGAGCAGTACGTC.

The rearrangement links TRBV6-5 to TRBJ1-2; a weak D match, TRBD1 (5 bases). In germline, CDR1 is MNHEY, CDR2 SVGAGI. Trimming shortened V by 0 bases and J by 3 bases, and 5 bases separated the two germline ends. This CDR3 contains 13 residues. The CDR3 nucleotides are TGTGCCAGCAGTTACTCCAGGGACTATGGCTACACCTTC. Translating gives CASSYSRDYGYTF.

The chain is built from TRBV11-3 and TRBJ2-5; 10 bases are shared with TRBD1. There are 14 residues in the CDR3. Germline loops: CDR1 SGHNT, CDR2 YENEEA. Trimming took 5 bases from V and 2 from J; bases not matched to a gene: 2. Here the CDR3 reads CASSGGQGQETQYF. Written as DNA, the CDR3 is TGTGCCAGCAGCGGGGGACAGGGGCAAGAGACCCAGTACTTC. Looking up the rest from reference TRBV11-3 and TRBJ2-5 gives the full variable domain: EAGVVQSPRYKIIEKKQPVAFWCNPISGHNTLYWYLQNLGQGPELLIRYENEEAVDDSQLPKDRFSAERLKGVDSTLKIQPAELGDSAVYLCASSGGQGQETQYFGPGTRLLVL.

The chain joins TRBV10-2 to TRBJ2-4, with unresolved D. The CDR3 has 14 residues. Germline CDR1 and CDR2: WSHSY and SAAADI. V was cut by 2 bases and J by 0 bases, with 5 bases left in between. CDR3 sequence reads: CASSETVAKNIQYF. CDR3 coding DNA: TGCGCCAGCAGTGAGACAGTAGCCAAAAACATTCAGTACTTC.

V and J are TRBV29-1 and TRBJ2-7, with D maybe TRBD2 (5 bases). Trimming removed 5 bases from V and 0 bases from J, with 8 bases in between. The CDR3 is made up of 12 amino acids. Germline V lookup: CDR1 SQVTM, CDR2 ANQGSEA. The CDR3 nucleotides read TGCAGCGTTAGCGGCACCTCCTACGAGCAGTACTTC. The encoded protein is CSVSGTSYEQYF.

The chain has TRBV11-3 and TRBJ1-1; D gene unclear. The CDR3 runs to 13 residues. Per germline, CDR1 SGHNT and CDR2 YENEEA. V was pared by 5 bases and J by 0 bases, with 7 bases between. The CDR3, as DNA: TGTGCCAGCAGCCGGGGATTGAACACTGAAGCTTTCTTT. Amino acids: CASSRGLNTEAFF.

Of note for this clone: The sample has other DNA sequences that encode this CDR3 too. The rearrangement uses TRBV5-1 and TRBJ1-5; D gene ambiguous. Germline V gene sequence: CDR1 SGHRS, CDR2 YFSETQ. V was trimmed by 0 bases and J by 2 bases, leaving 6 bases between them. This CDR3 has 14 amino acids. CDR3 DNA: TGCGCCAGCAGCTTGGATACAGGCAATCAGCCCCAGCATTTT. It encodes CASSLDTGNQPQHF.

The chain joins TRBV18 to TRBJ1-1; D is perhaps TRBD1 (5 bases). V was cut by 3 bases and J by 6 bases, with 14 bases left in between. Germline values: CDR1 KGHSH, CDR2 LQKENI. This CDR3 is built from 14 residues. Here the CDR3 reads CASSPGGEGPEAFF. For the CDR3, the DNA is TGTGCCAGCTCACCGGGGGGGGAAGGCCCTGAAGCTTTCTTT.

This rearrangement joins TRBV28 to TRBJ1-4, with D possibly matching TRBD1 (5 bases). The CDR3 length is 15 residues. Per the germline V gene, CDR1 is MDHEN and CDR2 is SYDVKM. Trimming removed 7 bases from V and 5 bases from J, with 17 bases in between. The CDR3 DNA is TGTGCCAGCAACCCATTTACAGGCCTGAATGAAAAACTGTTTTTT. The encoded protein is CASNPFTGLNEKLFF. The variable domain in full, with the rest retrieved from reference TRBV28 and TRBJ1-4, is DVKVTQSSRYLVKRTGEKVFLECVQDMDHENMFWYRQDPGLGLRLIYFSYDVKMKEKGDIPEGYSVSREKKERFSLILESASTNQTSMYLCASNPFTGLNEKLFFGSGTQLSVL.

This chain uses TRBV19 with TRBJ1-5; a possible D gene is TRBD1 (5 bases). The germline V gene has CDR1 LNHDA and CDR2 SQIVND (reference sequence). Trimming removed 3 bases at V and 5 bases at J, with 14 bases between. This CDR3 region has 15 residues. The CDR3 DNA follows: TGTGCCAGTAGTATCCCAACAGGTTATGATCAGCCCCAGCATTTT. This encodes CASSIPTGYDQPQHF.